This T cell receptor beta chain was sequenced for a study of cytomegalovirus exposure and HLA in healthy donors (TCRdb year 2017). Study-level background: In an earlier analysis of some 550 of the donors, approximately 300 Gb of sequence data and 95 million to 130 million unique TCR beta sequences from roughly 190 million T cells were reported. An earlier analysis of some 500 of the donors applied high-throughput TCR beta sequencing to assess whether each TCR beta V gene segment acted as functional or pseudogenic. To predict cytomegalovirus infection status, the study combined high-throughput TCR immunosequencing, statistical association of individual TCRs with disease status, and machine learning. Donor age, sex, ethnicity and CMV serostatus were compiled alongside the repertoire data. Both class I and class II loci were covered by HLA typing, at four-digit resolution. The genetic ancestry cluster associated with self-reported Caucasian donors included roughly 84% of the approximately 400 genotyped donors. Rather than using new phenotypic data, the later analysis identified candidate immune exposures from TCR beta sequences and from how often those sequences occurred across donors. The study profiled the T cell repertoires of 550 to 700 subjects by immunosequencing and related them to cytomegalovirus serostatus. Genome-wide SNP genotypes for about 65% of the 666 donors were used in a later genetic analysis, which treated that subset as a discovery cohort. All discovery cohort repertoires had been generated on a single sequencing platform. A later analysis re-examined previously published TCR beta repertoires from several hundred donors and added high-resolution HLA genotyping to investigate patterns of TCR occurrence. On average, about 200,000 unique TCR beta nucleotide sequences were sequenced per donor among about 400 genotyped donors of the cohort, with roughly 19% of those sequences being non-productive. An early release that covered fewer than 750 HLA-typed donors contained 300 to 350 gigabases of sequencing data and 85 million to 100 million unique TCR sequences. The number of donors typed differed by locus, with about 629-630 for A, B, C, DRB1 and DQB1, 522 for DQA1, 600 to 610 for DPA1, and some 440 for DPB1. Besides the first cohort of roughly 640 subjects, a separate validation cohort made up of 90 to 150 different subjects was used. Because of strong linkage in the cohort, five DR-DQ haplotypes were treated as single units for association and clustering. The study was designed to test whether signatures of past pathogen exposure could be identified by cataloging public T cell receptors. Results the study describes overall, beyond this receptor: In a later analysis, 16,951 TCR beta sequences were associated with specific HLA alleles at a false discovery rate of 0.05. A later analysis found that most CMV-associated TCR beta chains appeared HLA-restricted, with HLA associations seemingly driven largely by CMV exposure. Because the 87-base-pair reads could not distinguish some IMGT-functional V segments, including TRBV6-2 and TRBV6-3, those segments were excluded. Linkage disequilibrium might explain the correlated functional status among segregating V segments, but an unknown experimental factor could not be ruled out. In a later analysis, HLA-associated TCR beta chains showed more clonal expansion and lower generation probabilities than non-associated chains that were equally common. Most TCR sequences were observed very rarely across donors, whereas some public TCRs were present in many individuals. Because some donors lacked HLA typing at each locus, the association tests relied only on the typed subset. In both the original and validation cohorts, the classifier was reported to diagnose cytomegalovirus status with high specificity and sensitivity. V-gene and J-gene trimming of TCR beta chains was associated with a missense DCLRE1C variant in a later genetic analysis, and the association was replicated in an independent cohort. A further reported finding was that TCR beta sequences accurately predicted the HLA-A and HLA-B alleles for most subjects in the first cohort. According to a later analysis, parvovirus B19, influenza, CMV and Epstein-Barr virus appeared linked to several top co-occurrence clusters. The study listed 164 TCR beta chains as associated with cytomegalovirus. CMV serostatus was the only immune exposure information available for the cohort. The authors suggested that the approach could potentially be generalized to other disease states and immunological phenotypes. This cohort had only TCR beta chains sequenced, and the lack of alpha or paired-chain data limited which features could be detected. When HLA alleles, especially DR and DQ, strongly co-occurred, TCR associations were difficult to assign to individual alleles. Roughly uniform sequencing depth across donors was assumed in presence/absence analyses, although this assumption may not hold. A later genetic analysis reported fewer N-insertions in productive TCRs among donors in an Asian-associated ancestry cluster than the roughly 620-donor mean. In an earlier analysis of 587 of the donors, most TCR beta V segments appeared in productive rearrangements about 87% or about 30% of the time, broadly matching IMGT annotations. Because counts were too low, seventeen rarely observed V segments, including chromosome 9 orphons, were excluded from the earlier analysis of around 590 of the donors. In vitro tests confirmed that a few of the cytomegalovirus-associated TCR beta chains recognize cytomegalovirus antigens. In a later analysis, TCR association rates were found to vary across HLA loci, with the most associated TCRs seen for DRB1 alleles and the fewest for HLA-C alleles. The sequencing pipeline was judged likely to have produced a cluster of highly shared sequence variants as a technical artifact.

CDR1 and CDR2, per the germline V gene, are MDHEN and SYDVKM. Taken from cysteine to phenylalanine, the CDR3 has 16 residues. The retained sequence is limited to the CDR3, 48 bases, with the frame set at the first base. Trimming takes 5 bases off V and 2 bases off J; junction bases not matched to a gene: 7. As regards this clone: It lacks a known antigen. Per-base qualities were not stored, and no clone one base away is much larger.

Library preparation was by the immunoSEQ multiplex PCR assay. A mixture of 60 forward primers for TCR Vbeta segments and 13 reverse primers for TCR Jbeta segments was used in the multiplex PCR. The CDR3 region of rearranged TCR beta genes was amplified from genomic DNA with a multiplex PCR assay. The Illumina HiSeq System was used to sequence the amplified TCR beta libraries as 87-base-pair reads. Concerning the study's data processing: A later analysis tallied 75 million to 85 million unique TCR beta chains across the approximately 670 repertoires, and about 12 million of those chains were shared by two or more donors. A nearest-neighbor algorithm error-corrected the raw reads and collapsed the reads into unique sequences, merging closely related sequences to remove PCR and sequencing errors. CDR3 sequences were aligned to IMGT reference sequences to assign V, D and J gene segments. For a sequence to be retained, a match of at least six nucleotides was required to both a V gene segment and a J gene segment. Rearrangements were called productive when the CDR3 lacked stop codons and stayed in frame with V and J; all others were non-productive. CDR3 was defined by IMGT convention, running from the second conserved V-encoded cysteine to the conserved J-encoded phenylalanine. The earlier analysis of about 530 of the donors excluded any sequence lacking an unambiguous match to a single V gene segment. In an earlier analysis of some 590 of the donors, a V segment was called functional when productive rearrangements were above 56.7%, and segregating when the standard deviation between donors exceeded 5%. A statistical classification framework was built for diagnosing cytomegalovirus status from the catalog of TCR beta chain sequences. In a later analysis, V and J genes were assigned by comparing TCR nucleotide sequences against IMGT/GENE-DB human TR gene sequences. The TCRdist pipeline was used in a later analysis to assign CDR3 sequences and most-parsimonious VDJ recombination scenarios. A later analysis defined each TCR beta chain by its CDR3 amino acid sequence plus V-gene family, and excluded reads lacking a unique V-gene family. To address suspected cross-contamination and a sequencing artifact, a later analysis removed a few hundred highly shared, low-generation-probability nucleotide sequences. For each public chain, a later analysis derived a clonal expansion index from normalized ranks of inferred template counts within each repertoire. In a later analysis, generation probabilities were computed using a VDJ recombination model fitted to out-of-frame rearrangements, and the results were checked against IGoR. Hypergeometric tests were used in a later analysis to score TCR-TCR, TCR-HLA and TCR-CMV co-occurrence, with a repertoire-size bias correction applied to the TCR pairs. A later analysis estimated false discovery rates by permuting HLA or CMV assignments 20 times. In a later analysis, co-occurring TCRs were grouped using DBSCAN, with TCRdist sequence similarity added in when clustering inside HLA-allele-positive subsets. Co-occurrence clustering excluded repertoires with fewer than 30,000 or more than 120,000 public chains, plus five with anomalous nucleotide sharing. The immuneACCESS repertoire file appears here via TCRdb, limited to in-frame rearrangements. These files lack a portion of the clones; in checked studies, under half of the deficit traces to unresolved V genes, and the cause of the others is not known. For V, J and clone size, that table is used; D and trimming come from the DNA. The sample table contains 140,000 to 150,000 clones; only one count was recorded for 65% to 85% of them. Jointly, the top ten make up about 4% of the sample.

In total, 666 healthy bone marrow donors made up the cohort. All cohort members were sampled while nominally healthy, although unrecorded immune exposures were likely present. The donor tested CMV seronegative, placing the donor among the 352 seronegative members of the cohort. A peripheral blood sample was provided by each donor, and peripheral blood mononuclear cells were used for TCR beta sequencing. Genomic DNA was extracted from the blood cell samples with the Qiagen DNeasy Blood Extraction Kit. This TCR derives from a male donor in good health and CMV-seronegative. The sequenced sample consisted of PBMCs. This receptor chain uses TRBV28 and TRBJ1-3; TRBD1 fits 9 bases in the junction. The nucleotides read TGTGCCAGCAGTCGGGGCACAGGGGGCACTGGAAACACCATATATTTT. It is translated as CASSRGTGGTGNTIYF.